This T cell receptor beta chain was found in a study of blood T cell repertoires in COVID-19. Study summary: The samples span acute and convalescent COVID-19 from the United States, Italy and Spain. PBMCs, B-cell-depleted T cells, or T cells provided the cDNA or gDNA that made up the material.

Germline V CDR1 and CDR2: SGDLS, YYNGEE. Trimming stripped 2 bases from V and 0 bases from J, with 9 bases between. The CDR3 loop spans 15 amino acids. Authors' analysis steps: Using reference gene primer amplification, nucleated cell counts were estimated. Clones were sequenced by immunoSEQ multiplex PCR, and TCRdb holds only the in-frame ones, with some missing. V, J and clone size were drawn from that table, and D and trimming were deduced from the DNA. There are 350,000 to 400,000 clones in the sample; 90% occur only once, and approximately 6.2% lies in the top ten. The sequencing input was peripheral blood. V and J are TRBV9 and TRBJ1-5; D is possibly TRBD1 (6 bases). The receptor was derived from a man in his late teens or twenties with active or convalescent COVID-19. This CDR3 reads CASSVTGSSNQPQHF. The CDR3 DNA is TGTGCCAGCAGCGTTACAGGGAGTAGCAATCAGCCCCAGCATTTT.